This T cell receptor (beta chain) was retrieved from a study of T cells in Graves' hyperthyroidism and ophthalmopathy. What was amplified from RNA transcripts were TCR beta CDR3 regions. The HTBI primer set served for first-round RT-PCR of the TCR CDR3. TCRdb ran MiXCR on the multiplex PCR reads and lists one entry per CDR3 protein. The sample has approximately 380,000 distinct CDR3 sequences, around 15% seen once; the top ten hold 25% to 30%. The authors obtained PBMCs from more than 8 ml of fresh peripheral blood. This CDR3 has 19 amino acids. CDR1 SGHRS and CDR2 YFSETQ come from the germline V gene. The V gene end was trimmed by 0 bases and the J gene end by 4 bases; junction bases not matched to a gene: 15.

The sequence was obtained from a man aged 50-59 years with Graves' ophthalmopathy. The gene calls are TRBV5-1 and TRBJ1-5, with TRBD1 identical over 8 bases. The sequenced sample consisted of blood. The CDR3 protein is CASSLAPRGTGGNNQPQHF. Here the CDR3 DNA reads TGCGCCAGCAGCTTGGCTCCTAGGGGAACAGGGGGTAATAATCAGCCCCAGCATTTT.